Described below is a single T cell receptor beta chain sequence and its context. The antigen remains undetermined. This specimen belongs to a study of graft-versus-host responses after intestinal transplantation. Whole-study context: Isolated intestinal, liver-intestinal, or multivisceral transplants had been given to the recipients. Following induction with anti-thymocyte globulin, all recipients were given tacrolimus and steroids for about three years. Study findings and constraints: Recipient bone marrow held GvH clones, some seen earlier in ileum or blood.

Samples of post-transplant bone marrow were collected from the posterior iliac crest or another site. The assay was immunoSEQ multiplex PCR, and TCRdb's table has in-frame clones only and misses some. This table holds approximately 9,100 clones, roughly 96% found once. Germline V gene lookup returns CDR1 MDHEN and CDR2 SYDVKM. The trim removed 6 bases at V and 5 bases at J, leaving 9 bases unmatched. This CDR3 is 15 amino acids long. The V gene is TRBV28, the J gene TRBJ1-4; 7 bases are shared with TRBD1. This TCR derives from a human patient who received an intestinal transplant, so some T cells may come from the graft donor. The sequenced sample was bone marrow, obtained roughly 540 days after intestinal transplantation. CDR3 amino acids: CASRQGGTVNEKLFF. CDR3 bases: TGTGCCAGCAGGCAGGGGGGGACAGTAAATGAAAAACTGTTTTTT.